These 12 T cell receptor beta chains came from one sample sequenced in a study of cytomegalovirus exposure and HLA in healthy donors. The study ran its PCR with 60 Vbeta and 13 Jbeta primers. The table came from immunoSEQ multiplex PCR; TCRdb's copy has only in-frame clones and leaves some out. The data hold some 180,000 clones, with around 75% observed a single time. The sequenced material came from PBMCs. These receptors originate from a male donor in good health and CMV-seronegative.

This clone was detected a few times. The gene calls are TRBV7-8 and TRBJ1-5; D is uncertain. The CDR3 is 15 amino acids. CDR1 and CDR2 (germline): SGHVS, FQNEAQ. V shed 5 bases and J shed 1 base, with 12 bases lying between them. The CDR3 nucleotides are TGTGCCAGCAGCCGAGGGTCCGGGAGCAATCAGCCCCAGCATTTT. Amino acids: CASSRGSGSNQPQHF. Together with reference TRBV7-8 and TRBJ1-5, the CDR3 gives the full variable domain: GAGVSQSPRYKVAKRGQDVALRCDPISGHVSLFWYQQALGQGPEFLTYFQNEAQLDKSGLPSDRFFAERPEGSVSTLKIQRTQQEDSAVYLCASSRGSGSNQPQHFGDGTRLSIL.

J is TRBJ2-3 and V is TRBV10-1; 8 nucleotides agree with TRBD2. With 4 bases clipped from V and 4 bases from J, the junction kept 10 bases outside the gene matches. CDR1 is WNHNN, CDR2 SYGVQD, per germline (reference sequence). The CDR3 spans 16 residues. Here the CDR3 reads CASSGIKRGKSDTQYF. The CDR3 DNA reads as TGCGCCAGCAGTGGAATCAAGCGGGGGAAGTCAGATACGCAGTATTTT.

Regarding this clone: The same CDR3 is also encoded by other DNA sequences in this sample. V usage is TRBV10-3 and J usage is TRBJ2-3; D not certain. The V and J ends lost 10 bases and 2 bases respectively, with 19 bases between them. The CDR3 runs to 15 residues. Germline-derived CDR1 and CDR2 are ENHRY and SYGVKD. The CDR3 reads CATAKLLGATDTQYF. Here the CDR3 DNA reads TGTGCCACCGCGAAGTTACTTGGAGCCACAGATACGCAGTATTTT.

CDR3: CASTSPGLGANVLTF. In nucleotides, the CDR3 is TGTGCCAGCACCTCGCCGGGACTTGGGGCCAACGTCCTGACTTTC. The chain joins TRBV6-5 to TRBJ2-6; D perhaps matches TRBD2 (6 bases). The germline V gene has CDR1 MNHEY and CDR2 SVGAGI. The CDR3 is 15 amino acids. V lost 7 bases, J lost 3 bases, and 13 bases lay in between.

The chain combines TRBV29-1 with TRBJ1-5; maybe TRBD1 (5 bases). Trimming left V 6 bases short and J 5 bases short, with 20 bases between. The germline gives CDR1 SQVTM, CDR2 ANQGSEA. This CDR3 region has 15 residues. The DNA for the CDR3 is TGCAGCGTCGCCGGGGGATGGGAAGGCGATCAGCCCCAGCATTTT. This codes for CSVAGGWEGDQPQHF.

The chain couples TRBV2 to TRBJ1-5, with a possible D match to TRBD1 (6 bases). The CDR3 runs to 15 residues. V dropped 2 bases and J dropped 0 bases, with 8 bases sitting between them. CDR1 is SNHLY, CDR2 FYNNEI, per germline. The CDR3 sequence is CASSELDSSNQPQHF. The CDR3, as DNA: TGTGCCAGCAGTGAACTGGACAGTAGCAATCAGCCCCAGCATTTT.

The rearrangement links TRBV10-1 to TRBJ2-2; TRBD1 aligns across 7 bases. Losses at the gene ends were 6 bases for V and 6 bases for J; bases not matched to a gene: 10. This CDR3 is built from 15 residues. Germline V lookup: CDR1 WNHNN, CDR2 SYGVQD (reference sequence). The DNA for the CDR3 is TGCGCCAGCAGCACGACAGGGAGTAAACCCGGGGAGCTGTTTTTT. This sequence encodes CASSTTGSKPGELFF.

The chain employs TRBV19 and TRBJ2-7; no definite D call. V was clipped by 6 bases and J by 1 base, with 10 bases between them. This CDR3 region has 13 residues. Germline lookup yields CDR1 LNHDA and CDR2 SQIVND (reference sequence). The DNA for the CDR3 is TGTGCCAGTAGGGCGGTCGGTTCCTACGAGCAGTACTTC. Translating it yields CASRAVGSYEQYF.

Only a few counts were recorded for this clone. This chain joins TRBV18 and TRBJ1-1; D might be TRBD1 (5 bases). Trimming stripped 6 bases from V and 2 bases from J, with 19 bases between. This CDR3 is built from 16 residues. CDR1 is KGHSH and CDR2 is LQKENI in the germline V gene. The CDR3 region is CASSLTQGALNTEAFF. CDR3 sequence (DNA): TGTGCCAGCTCGCTCACTCAGGGTGCGTTAAACACTGAAGCTTTCTTT. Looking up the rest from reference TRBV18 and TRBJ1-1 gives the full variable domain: NAGVMQNPRHLVRRRGQEARLRCSPMKGHSHVYWYRQLPEEGLKFMVYLQKENIIDESGMPKERFSAEFPKEGPSILRIQQVVRGDSAAYFCASSLTQGALNTEAFFGQGTRLTVV.

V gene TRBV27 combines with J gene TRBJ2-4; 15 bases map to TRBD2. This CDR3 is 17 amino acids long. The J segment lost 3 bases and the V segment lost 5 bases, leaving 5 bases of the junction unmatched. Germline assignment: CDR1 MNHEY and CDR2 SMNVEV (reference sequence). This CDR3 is CASSRGLAGGVKNIQYF. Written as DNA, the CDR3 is TGTGCCAGCAGTCGCGGACTAGCGGGGGGGGTCAAAAACATTCAGTACTTC.

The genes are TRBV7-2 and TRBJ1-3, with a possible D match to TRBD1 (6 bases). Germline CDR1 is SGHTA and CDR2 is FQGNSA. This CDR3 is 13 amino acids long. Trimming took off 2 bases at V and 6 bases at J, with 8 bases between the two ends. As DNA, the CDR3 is TGTGCCAGCAGCTTAAAGGGGGAAAACACCATATATTTT. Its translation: CASSLKGENTIYF.

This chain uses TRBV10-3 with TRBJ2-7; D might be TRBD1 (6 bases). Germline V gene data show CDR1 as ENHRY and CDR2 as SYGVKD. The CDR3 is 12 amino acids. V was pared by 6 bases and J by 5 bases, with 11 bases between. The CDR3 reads CAIRGEGDEQYF. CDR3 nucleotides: TGTGCCATCAGGGGTGAGGGGGACGAGCAGTACTTC.